Following are 17 T cell receptor beta chains from one sample sequenced in a study of T-cell reconstitution after alpha-beta-depleted transplantation in children. It was with unique molecular identifiers that the TCRbeta library was prepared. TCRdb re-analysed the PCR reads in MiXCR, keeping a single row per CDR3 protein. The data show 200,000 to 300,000 distinct CDR3 sequences, 20% to 30% seen once. The source was PBMCs, mostly from graft donor cells, collected 360 days after TCRalphabeta/CD19-depleted stem cell transplant. All receptors come from a female patient aged 2-15 years who had a stem cell transplant for congenital amegakaryocytic thrombocytopenia, so the T cells may come from the graft donor.

The V gene is TRBV4-1, the J gene TRBJ2-7; a possible D gene is TRBD2 (7 bases). Trimming left V 1 base short and J 4 bases short, with 14 bases between. The CDR3 is 15 residues long. Germline CDR1 MGHRA, CDR2 YSYEKL. The CDR3 region has the DNA TGCGCCAGCAGCCAAGTTGGCGGGGGCACTTACGAGCAGTACTTC. The encoded protein is CASSQVGGGTYEQYF.

The J gene is TRBJ2-3, the V gene TRBV3-1; TRBD2 matches 8 bases. The CDR3 totals 18 residues. Germline lookup yields CDR1 LGHDT and CDR2 YNNKEL (reference sequence). The trim removed 3 bases at V and 0 bases at J, leaving 11 bases unmatched. The DNA for the CDR3 is TGTGCCAGCAGCCATTGTCTCGCGGGGGGCACTAGCACAGATACGCAGTATTTT. This gives the protein CASSHCLAGGTSTDTQYF.

The chain employs TRBV13 and TRBJ2-2, with D unclear. The CDR3 length is 16 residues. V was pared by 4 bases and J by 4 bases, with 16 bases between. Germline loops: CDR1 PRHDT, CDR2 FYEKMQ (reference sequence). The CDR3 nucleotides are TGTGCCAGCAGCTCTAAATCGGGCGGCGGCACCGGGGAGCTGTTTTTT. Translated, it gives CASSSKSGGGTGELFF. Drawing the rest from reference TRBV13 and TRBJ2-2, the complete variable domain is AAGVIQSPRHLIKEKRETATLKCYPIPRHDTVYWYQQGPGQDPQFLISFYEKMQSDKGSIPDRFSAQQFSDYHSELNMSSLELGDSALYFCASSSKSGGGTGELFFGEGSRLTVL.

This clonotype was detected a few times. The chain joins TRBV4-3 to TRBJ1-1, with D possibly TRBD1 on 5 matching bases. Germline V gene sequence: CDR1 LGHNA, CDR2 YSLEER. The CDR3 is 15 residues long. V was clipped by 0 bases and J by 0 bases, with 8 bases between them. Here the CDR3 reads CASSQDGGMNTEAFF. CDR3 bases: TGCGCCAGCAGCCAAGACGGGGGAATGAACACTGAAGCTTTCTTT.

CDR3 coding DNA: TGTGCCAGCAGTGTCAGGTCCCAGGGGGCTTATGAGCAGTTCTTC. Translated: CASSVRSQGAYEQFF. The chain has TRBV7-9 and TRBJ2-1, with 8 bases identical to TRBD1. The CDR3 has 15 residues. Germline CDR1 SEHNR, CDR2 FQNEAQ (reference sequence). V lost 6 bases to trimming and J lost 8 bases; unmatched junction nucleotides: 12.

This clonotype has a handful of counts. The rearrangement joins TRBV25-1 to TRBJ2-2, with 9 bases that match TRBD2. Germline V gene lookup returns CDR1 MGHDK and CDR2 SYGVNS. This CDR3 is 16 amino acids long. V dropped 4 bases and J dropped 5; count of bases not matched to a gene: 8. The CDR3 DNA is TGTGCCAGCAGTGGACCCTTAGCGGGGGTGACCGGGGAGCTGTTTTTT. Its protein is CASSGPLAGVTGELFF.

The V gene is TRBV20-1, the J gene TRBJ2-7, with 9 bases aligning to TRBD1. This CDR3 comprises 13 residues. Per germline, CDR1 DFQATT and CDR2 SNEGSKA (reference sequence). With V trimmed by 6 bases and J by 5 bases, 8 bases remained unmatched. CDR3 region: CSARDRVGDEQYF. As DNA, the CDR3 is TGCAGTGCCAGGGACAGGGTGGGCGACGAGCAGTACTTC.

This chain links TRBV20-1 with TRBJ2-1; TRBD2 agrees at 9 bases. The junction had 13 bases not matched to a gene; V was cut back by 4 bases and J by 3 bases. Per the germline V gene, CDR1 is DFQATT and CDR2 is SNEGSKA (reference sequence). This CDR3 region has 17 residues. The CDR3 region has the DNA TGCAGTGCTACGGGACTAGCTGGAGGACCCCGCTACAATGAGCAGTTCTTC. Translation: CSATGLAGGPRYNEQFF.

This chain joins TRBV6-2 or TRBV6-3 and TRBJ2-5; D call uncertain. The CDR3 sequence is 14 residues long. V was cut by 2 bases and J by 1 base, with 8 bases left in between. The V gene's germline CDR1 is MNHEY and CDR2 SVGEGT. As DNA, the CDR3 is TGTGCCAGCAGTTACGAATGGAGCCAAGAGACCCAGTACTTC. Protein: CASSYEWSQETQYF.

This clonotype was counted a few times. V gene TRBV7-2 combines with J gene TRBJ2-1; 9 bases agree with TRBD2. Trimming removed 5 bases from V and 0 bases from J; junction bases left unmatched: 5. The V gene's germline CDR1 is SGHTA and CDR2 FQGNSA. The CDR3 runs 16 residues. This chain's CDR3 is CASSRQAGGSYNEQFF. DNA for the CDR3: TGTGCCAGCAGCCGCCAAGCGGGGGGCTCCTACAATGAGCAGTTCTTC.

The CDR3 DNA reads as TGTGCCATCAGTGAGTCGAGGATGAGTCAGCCCCAGCATTTT. Translated, it gives CAISESRMSQPQHF. V is TRBV10-3 and J is TRBJ1-5, with D unresolved. Trimming pared 0 bases from V and 6 bases from J, leaving 9 bases between. Germline loops: CDR1 ENHRY, CDR2 SYGVKD. The CDR3 consists of 14 residues.

V gene TRBV12-3 or TRBV12-4 combines with J gene TRBJ2-1; D not resolved. This CDR3 contains 16 residues. V lost 2 bases to trimming and J lost 0 bases, with 11 bases between them. CDR3: CASSLTIGRSYNEQFF. In DNA form, the CDR3 reads TGTGCCAGCAGTTTAACTATAGGGCGCTCCTACAATGAGCAGTTCTTC.

This clonotype was detected a few times. V gene TRBV6-1 combines with J gene TRBJ1-4; the match to TRBD1 covers 8 bases. The length of the CDR3 is 15 residues. Germline assignment: CDR1 MNHNS and CDR2 SASEGT. The V gene end was trimmed by 9 bases and the J gene end by 0 bases; junction bases not matched to a gene: 6. The DNA of the CDR3 is TGTGCCAGTTGGACAGGGCTTGCAACTAATGAAAAACTGTTTTTT. Translating gives CASWTGLATNEKLFF.

This chain connects TRBV12-3 or TRBV12-4 to TRBJ2-4; D possibly corresponds to TRBD2 (6 bases). This CDR3 region has 14 residues. The V end was cut by 4 bases, the J end by 1 base, with 8 bases between. The CDR3 sequence: CASSSAGAKNIQYF. The CDR3 coding sequence is TGTGCCAGCAGTTCGGCGGGGGCCAAAAACATTCAGTACTTC.

The rearrangement joins TRBV6-2 or TRBV6-3 to TRBJ2-7; D is perhaps TRBD2 (5 bases). The CDR3 has 11 amino acids. Between the trimmed V and J ends, which lost 6 bases and 3 bases, there was a span of 6 bases. Germline V gene data show CDR1 as MNHEY and CDR2 as SVGEGT. CDR3 nucleotide sequence: TGTGCCAGCAGGGCGGGCTACGAGCAGTACTTC. Protein sequence: CASRAGYEQYF.

This clonotype has just a few counts. Germline and junction disagree at one end, which may indicate a read error. The CDR3 spells CSDETDTEAFF. As DNA, the CDR3 is TGCAGCGATGAAACAGACACTGAAGCTTTCTTT. The chain joins TRBV29-1 to TRBJ1-1; D not resolved. In germline, CDR1 is SQVTM, CDR2 ANQGSEA. The length of the CDR3 is 11 residues. Using reference TRBV29-1 and TRBJ1-1 for the parts outside the CDR3, the full variable domain is SAVISQKPSRDICQRGTSLTIQCQVDSQVTMMFWYRQQPGQSLTLIATANQGSEATYESGFVIDKFPISRPNLTFSTLTVSNMSPEDSSIYLCSDETDTEAFFGQGTRLTVV.

This clonotype has more than one count but fewer than ten. The chain couples TRBV20-1 to TRBJ2-3, with 10 positions matching TRBD2. CDR3 length equals 14 residues. Trimming at V came to 5 bases and at J to 3 bases, leaving 5 bases not matched to a gene. Germline CDR1 and CDR2: DFQATT and SNEGSKA (reference sequence). The CDR3 spells CSAPKRGGTDTQYF. CDR3 DNA sequence: TGCAGTGCTCCGAAGCGGGGGGGAACAGATACGCAGTATTTT.